This T cell receptor (beta chain) was sequenced during a study of somatic mutations in cytotoxic T cells in rheumatoid arthritis. Study at large: T-cell populations stained with V beta antibodies were in some cases flow-sorted at nearly 100% purity, including V beta1+ cells that were sequenced for TCRB.

General study points: The slightly lower representation of TRBV07 among rheumatoid arthritis patients did not undergo correction for multiple comparisons.

This clone is categorized as medium-sized. As yet, its antigen is unknown. The CDR3 runs to 13 residues. CDR1 and CDR2 (germline): SNHLY, FYNNEI. V shed 7 bases, J shed 0 bases, and the junction held 3 bases outside the gene matches. Authors' analysis steps: Only a few patient CD8+ clones above 1% matched published virus-specific TCRB sequences. Produced via immunoSEQ multiplex PCR; TCRdb's table is partial and in-frame only. V, J and clone size were drawn from that table, and D and trimming were deduced from the DNA. The data contain approximately 11,000 clones, 70% to 80% of them seen just once; the ten biggest clones take up roughly a third.

The chain recombines TRBV2 with TRBJ2-7, with TRBD2 matching over 7 bases. This clonotype originated in an adult with rheumatoid arthritis. Specimen: CD8+ T cells sorted from blood. Here the CDR3 reads CASTLADSYEQYF. The DNA for the CDR3 is TGTGCCAGCACCCTAGCGGACTCCTACGAGCAGTACTTC.